This T cell receptor (beta chain) is drawn from a study of cytomegalovirus exposure and HLA in healthy donors. PCR was performed using 60 Vbeta and 13 Jbeta primers. In the authors' methods: Roughly 12 million shared chains were among 80 million or so unique TCR beta chains counted in a later analysis. This table comes from immunoSEQ multiplex PCR, and its TCRdb copy is limited to in-frame clones, with some not included. The V and J calls and clone size are taken from that table; D and trimming were inferred from the DNA. Among 120,000 or so clones listed, over 70% were seen once. CDR1 is LGHNA, CDR2 YSLEER, per germline. V shed 3 bases and J shed 8 bases, with 14 bases lying between them. The CDR3 spans 14 residues. Notes on the study in general: The study labeled 164 TCR beta chains cytomegalovirus-associated.

With regard to this clone: What it binds is unknown.

The sequencing input was PBMCs. The rearrangement links TRBV4-3 to TRBJ2-1, with no clear D. This TCR was recovered from a man aged 18 to 29 in good health and CMV-seropositive. The CDR3 reads CASSQNVGWDEQFF. The CDR3 nucleotides read TGCGCCAGCAGCCAGAACGTCGGGTGGGATGAGCAGTTCTTC.